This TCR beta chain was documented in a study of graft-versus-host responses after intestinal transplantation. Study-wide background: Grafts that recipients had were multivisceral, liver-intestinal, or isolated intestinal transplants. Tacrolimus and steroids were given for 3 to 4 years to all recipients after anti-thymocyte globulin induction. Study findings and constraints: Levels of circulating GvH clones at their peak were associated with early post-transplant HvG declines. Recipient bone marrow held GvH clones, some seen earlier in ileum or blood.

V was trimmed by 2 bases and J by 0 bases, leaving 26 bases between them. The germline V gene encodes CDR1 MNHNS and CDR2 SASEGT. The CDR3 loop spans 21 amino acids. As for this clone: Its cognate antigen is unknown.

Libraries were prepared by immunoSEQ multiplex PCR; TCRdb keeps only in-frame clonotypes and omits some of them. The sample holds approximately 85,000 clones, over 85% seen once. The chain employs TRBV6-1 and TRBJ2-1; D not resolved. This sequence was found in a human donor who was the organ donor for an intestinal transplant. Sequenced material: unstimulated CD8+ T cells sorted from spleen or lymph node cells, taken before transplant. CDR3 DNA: TGTGCCAGCAGTGAACCCTTCCCCCCGAGTGATATTAGCTCCTCCTACAATGAGCAGTTCTTC. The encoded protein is CASSEPFPPSDISSSYNEQFF.